This T cell receptor (beta chain) was identified during a study of T cell responses to AZD1222 COVID-19 vaccine. The CDR3 has 14 amino acids. CDR1 is SEHNR, CDR2 FQNEAQ, per germline (reference sequence). Trimming left V 2 bases short and J 1 base short, with 5 bases between. Sequenced by immunoSEQ multiplex PCR; TCRdb stores in-frame clones only, minus some. The data show some 120,000 clones, approximately 89% seen once. Turning to this clone: What it binds is not known.

Findings of the study overall: Once two AZD1222 doses were given, Spike-specific TCR breadth and depth went up. Repertoires were obtained only post-peak T cell response. Most donors were white British, females outnumbered males, and clonal diversity was possibly underestimated. CD4 TCRs covered the whole spike, strongest at regions 160-218 and 743-854.

The TCR originated in an adult in good health. The chain recombines TRBV7-9 with TRBJ2-2; D is unclear. This specimen consisted of peripheral blood, obtained on day 0 of AZD1222 vaccination. CDR3 coding DNA: TGTGCCAGCAGCTTATGGGAGAACACCGGGGAGCTGTTTTTT. This gives the protein CASSLWENTGELFF.